Sequencing of this T cell receptor beta chain was carried out in a study of shared clonotypes between healthy human individuals. This CDR3 is built from 14 residues. Measured with immunoSEQ multiplex PCR; TCRdb has only the in-frame clones, and not every one. The table has about 560,000 clones, roughly 79% seen once. A remark on this clone: Antigen: not known.

Regarding the study as a whole: The researchers took only blood, and tissue repertoires probably look different.

The chain recombines TRBV21-1 with TRBJ2-7. TRBV21-1 is a known pseudogene. The sequenced sample was PBMCs. The TCR was taken from a woman between 40 and 55 years old in good health. Some clones in this sample may be carry-over from other donors' samples. This CDR3 reads CASSKVGPSYEQYF. Here the CDR3 DNA reads TGTGCCAGCAGCAAAGTAGGTCCCTCCTACGAGCAGTACTTC.